The 14 T cell receptor beta chains reported below all come from one sample, sequenced in a study of blood T cell repertoires in COVID-19. Assay: immunoSEQ multiplex PCR; the TCRdb copy retains only in-frame clones and omits some. The sample consists of about 140,000 clones, approximately 81% of them appearing once. The sample taken for sequencing was PBMCs or T cells enriched from blood (not recorded which). Receptor source: a man aged 35-49 years with acute COVID-19.

This chain links TRBV10-3 with TRBJ1-1, with 7 bases lining up with TRBD1. Germline CDR1 reads ENHRY; CDR2 reads SYGVKD. With 11 bases clipped from V and 4 bases from J, the junction kept 10 bases outside the gene matches. CDR3 length equals 13 residues. The CDR3: CAAADRQGTEAFF. As DNA, the CDR3 is TGTGCCGCCGCGGACAGGCAGGGCACTGAAGCTTTCTTT.

This sequence joins TRBV7-2 and TRBJ2-3; 7 bases are a match to TRBD1. Germline V gene sequence: CDR1 SGHTA, CDR2 FQGNSA. Losses at the gene ends were 5 bases for V and 3 bases for J; bases not matched to a gene: 8. The CDR3 spans 15 residues. The CDR3 DNA reads as TGTGCCAGCAGCCCGAAACTGACAGGGACAGATACGCAGTATTTT. Its translation is CASSPKLTGTDTQYF. Based on the CDR3 plus reference TRBV7-2 and TRBJ2-3, the full variable domain is GAGVSQSPSNKVTEKGKDVELRCDPISGHTALYWYRQSLGQGLEFLIYFQGNSAPDKSGLPSDRFSAERTGGSVSTLTIQRTQQEDSAVYLCASSPKLTGTDTQYFGPGTRLTVL.

The rearrangement links TRBV6-5 to TRBJ2-7, with TRBD2 matching over 8 bases. Germline lookup yields CDR1 MNHEY and CDR2 SVGAGI. The CDR3 extends over 14 amino acids. The J segment lost 4 bases and the V segment lost 5 bases, leaving 7 bases of the junction unmatched. CDR3 amino acids: CASSLLAESYEQYF. The CDR3 nucleotides read TGTGCCAGCAGTCTACTAGCGGAGTCGTACGAGCAGTACTTC.

This clone was detected only a few times. The chain recombines TRBV28 with TRBJ1-2, with 7 bases aligning to TRBD1. The CDR3 consists of 14 residues. Germline V gives CDR1 MDHEN, CDR2 SYDVKM. Trimming cost V 10 bases and J 0 bases; bases outside gene matches: 8. The CDR3 nucleotides are TGTGCCACCAATAGGGGACAGACTAACTATGGCTACACCTTC. Protein: CATNRGQTNYGYTF.

CDR3 sequence (DNA): TGTGTCAGAAGCCCGATCCGGGACAGGGAGTCTAATGAAAAACTGTTTTTT. Translating it yields CVRSPIRDRESNEKLFF. The chain employs TRBV7-5 and TRBJ1-4; TRBD1 was called by the table and not checked on the DNA. TRBV7-5 is shown as a pseudogene. This CDR3 has 17 residues.

The chain is built from TRBV6-2 or TRBV6-3 and TRBJ2-1, with 14 positions matching TRBD2. V shed 0 bases, J shed 7 bases, and the junction held 5 bases outside the gene matches. This CDR3 has 17 amino acids. Germline CDR1 MNHEY, CDR2 SVGEGT. CDR3 bases: TGTGCCAGCAGTTACTCGACTAGCGGGAGGGCCAAGAATGAGCAGTTCTTC. It codes for CASSYSTSGRAKNEQFF.

The V and J genes are TRBV21-1 and TRBJ2-1; the D call of TRBD1 is as the table states it, not checked on the DNA. TRBV21-1 corresponds to a pseudogene. The CDR3 loop spans 18 amino acids. CDR3 sequence (DNA): TGTGCCAGGACAGTGGGCAGCTTTGGACAGGGGCAATACAATGAGCAGTTCTTC. It is translated as CARTVGSFGQGQYNEQFF.

The rearrangement links TRBV7-9 to TRBJ2-3; a weak D match, TRBD1 (8 bases). V was trimmed by 4 bases and J by 3 bases, leaving 17 bases between them. Germline V gene sequence: CDR1 SEHNR, CDR2 FQNEAQ (reference sequence). This CDR3 spans 16 amino acids. The CDR3 sequence: CASSWGQEGGTDTQYF. The CDR3 bases are TGTGCCAGCAGCTGGGGACAGGAGGGGGGGACAGATACGCAGTATTTT.

This chain links TRBV5-5 with TRBJ2-3; D is possibly TRBD2 (5 bases). V gave up 0 bases and J gave up 6 bases, with 5 bases separating them. CDR1 is SGHKS and CDR2 is YYEKEE in the germline V gene (reference sequence). This CDR3 has 12 residues. CDR3 in amino acids: CASSLGGDTQYF. The CDR3 DNA reads TGTGCCAGCAGCTTGGGAGGGGATACGCAGTATTTT.

This chain joins TRBV9 and TRBJ2-3, with 8 bases matching TRBD1. CDR3 length: 15 amino acids. Trimming removed 0 bases from V and 5 bases from J; junction bases left unmatched: 5. Germline loops: CDR1 SGDLS, CDR2 YYNGEE. CDR3 sequence reads: CASSVGTGRLDTQYF. CDR3 coding DNA: TGTGCCAGCAGCGTAGGGACAGGGCGTCTAGATACGCAGTATTTT.

This rearrangement joins TRBV10-1 to TRBJ2-5; TRBD2 agrees at 8 bases. The CDR3 spans 14 residues. CDR1 and CDR2 from the germline V gene are WNHNN and SYGVQD (reference sequence). With 4 bases clipped from V and 5 bases from J, the junction kept 6 bases outside the gene matches. The CDR3 nucleotides read TGCGCCAGCAGTGTAGGCGGGGGGTCTGAGACCCAGTACTTC. Protein product: CASSVGGGSETQYF.

The rearrangement uses TRBV5-4 and TRBJ2-4, with 9 nucleotides matching TRBD2. The CDR3 sequence is 16 residues long. V was clipped by 4 bases and J by 8 bases; unmatched bases: 13. Germline CDR1 reads SGHNT; CDR2 reads YYREEE (reference sequence). This CDR3 is CASSDMGREGKYIQYF. The CDR3 DNA reads as TGTGCCAGCAGCGACATGGGGCGGGAGGGGAAATACATTCAGTACTTC. Looking up the rest from reference TRBV5-4 and TRBJ2-4 gives the full variable domain: ETGVTQSPTHLIKTRGQQVTLRCSSQSGHNTVSWYQQALGQGPQFIFQYYREEENGRGNFPPRFSGLQFPNYSSELNVNALELDDSALYLCASSDMGREGKYIQYFGAGTRLSVL.

The chain has TRBV29-1 and TRBJ2-1, with TRBD1 matching 8 bases. The CDR3 consists of 12 residues. V gave up 7 bases and J gave up 5 bases; unmatched junction bases: 4. Germline V gene sequence: CDR1 SQVTM, CDR2 ANQGSEA. CDR3 amino acids: CSGTGYHNEQFF. CDR3 nucleotide sequence: TGCAGCGGGACAGGGTACCACAATGAGCAGTTCTTC.

The chain combines TRBV27 with TRBJ1-4, with TRBD1 matching 10 bases. Losses at the gene ends were 6 bases for V and 8 bases for J; bases not matched to a gene: 9. The CDR3 is 15 residues long. Germline V lookup: CDR1 MNHEY, CDR2 SMNVEV (reference sequence). The DNA of the CDR3 is TGTGCCAGCAGGGGAGAGACAGGGGGCATGGAAAAACTGTTTTTT. Translating it yields CASRGETGGMEKLFF.